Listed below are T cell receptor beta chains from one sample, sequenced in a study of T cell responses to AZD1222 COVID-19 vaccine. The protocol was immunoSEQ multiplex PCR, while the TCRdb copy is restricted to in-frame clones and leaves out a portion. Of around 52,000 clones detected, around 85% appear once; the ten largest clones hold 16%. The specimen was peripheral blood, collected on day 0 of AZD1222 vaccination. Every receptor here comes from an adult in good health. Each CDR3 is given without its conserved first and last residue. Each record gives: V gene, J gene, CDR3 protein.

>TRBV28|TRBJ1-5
ASTASNQPQH
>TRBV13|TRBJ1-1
ASSLGRGAF
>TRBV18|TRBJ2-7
ASSPAGHKEGRIYEQY
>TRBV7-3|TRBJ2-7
ASSFTSGRAEQY
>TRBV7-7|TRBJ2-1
ASSLDGGYNEQF
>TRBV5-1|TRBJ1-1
ASSLGAETEAF
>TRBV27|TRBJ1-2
ASSLGLAYGYT
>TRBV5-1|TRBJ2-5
ASSFSRGQTQY
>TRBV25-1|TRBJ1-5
ASRRAGDNQPQH
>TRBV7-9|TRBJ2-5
ASSAGRTQETQY
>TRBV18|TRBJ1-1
ASSPRGGWDEAF
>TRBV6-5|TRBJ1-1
ASSYTDYTEAF
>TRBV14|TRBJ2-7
ASSPLGSYEQY
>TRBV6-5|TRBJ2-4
ATIGASGNIQY